This section outlines one T cell receptor beta chain sequence together with its context. This entry comes from a study of blood T cell repertoires in COVID-19. Germline CDR1 is MNHEY and CDR2 is SMNVEV (reference sequence). The V end lost 5 bases, the J end lost 10 bases, and 20 bases lay between the germline ends. This CDR3 has 14 residues. In the original analysis: The authors estimated nucleated cell counts from reference gene primer amplification. Using immunoSEQ multiplex PCR, the repertoire was profiled, and TCRdb retains in-frame clones only, with some absent. The V and J calls and clone size come from that table; D and trimming were worked out from the DNA. The sample consists of about 170,000 clones, around nine tenths of them appearing once.

This clonotype originated in a man aged 65 to 79 with acute or convalescent COVID-19. The chain joins TRBV27 to TRBJ1-1; a weak D match, TRBD1 (6 bases). The sequencing sample was made of peripheral blood. DNA for the CDR3: TGTGCCAGCAGTAGCATTACAGGGTTCAAGGGAGCTTTCTTT. This encodes CASSSITGFKGAFF.